Below, 27 T cell receptor beta chains from the same sample are listed, as sequenced in a study of graft-versus-host responses after intestinal transplantation (dated by TCRdb to the early 2020s). Preparation of the library involved the immunoSEQ multiplex PCR assay. Held by TCRdb, this immuneACCESS table contains in-frame sequences only and omits some clones. Under half of the omission traces to an unresolved V gene where checked; the cause of the rest is unknown. The table for this sample lists over 75,000 clones; 70% to 90% of them were counted only once. Jointly, the top ten make up less than 0.4% of the sample. The antigens for these receptors are not known. What the time point label conveys for this sample: cells obtained before transplantation from donor or recipient. The sample consisted of unstimulated CD4+ T cells sorted from spleen or lymph node cells, taken before intestinal transplant. The receptors derive from a human donor who received an intestinal transplant.

The gene calls are TRBV5-1 and TRBJ2-4; TRBD1 agrees at 9 bases. This CDR3 spans 15 amino acids. Germline loops: CDR1 SGHRS, CDR2 YFSETQ. Trimming cost V 2 bases and J 5 bases; bases outside gene matches: 5. The CDR3 region is CASSFGDREQNIQYF. CDR3 bases: TGCGCCAGCAGCTTCGGGGACAGGGAACAAAACATTCAGTACTTC.

The V call is TRBV10-3, the J call TRBJ2-7; possible D gene TRBD2, 5 bases. This CDR3 comprises 13 residues. The germline CDR1 and CDR2 sequences are ENHRY and SYGVKD. V lost 2 bases and J 4 bases, leaving 9 bases between the germline ends. The CDR3 DNA is TGTGCCATCAGTGAGCGGATAGCGTACGAGCAGTACTTC. This translates into CAISERIAYEQYF.

The V call is TRBV4-2, the J call TRBJ2-2, with 11 bases aligning to TRBD2. The CDR3 has 17 residues. Germline lookup yields CDR1 LGHNA and CDR2 YNFKEQ. Trimming removed 0 bases from V and 5 bases from J; junction bases left unmatched: 5. The CDR3 region has the DNA TGTGCCAGCAGCCAAGATGGTATAGCGGGGGGGACCGGGGAGCTGTTTTTT. Encoded protein: CASSQDGIAGGTGELFF.

The V gene is TRBV5-1, the J gene TRBJ1-1; TRBD1 matches 7 bases. The CDR3 has 15 residues. V was clipped by 4 bases and J by 0 bases; unmatched bases: 6. Germline CDR1 reads SGHRS; CDR2 reads YFSETQ. This CDR3 is CASSLTGTMNTEAFF. The DNA of the CDR3 is TGCGCCAGCAGCCTGACAGGGACCATGAACACTGAAGCTTTCTTT.

The rearrangement joins TRBV4-2 to TRBJ2-3; D possibly corresponds to TRBD2 (6 bases). Trimming removed 1 base from V and 2 bases from J, with 19 bases in between. This CDR3 is 18 amino acids long. Germline-derived CDR1 and CDR2 are LGHNA and YNFKEQ. The CDR3 region is CASSQASGGEHNTDTQYF. The CDR3 region has the DNA TGTGCCAGCAGCCAAGCCTCCGGGGGAGAACATAACACAGATACGCAGTATTTT.

The rearrangement uses TRBV28 and TRBJ2-1, with 7 bases identical to TRBD1. This CDR3 is built from 13 residues. CDR1 and CDR2 (germline): MDHEN, SYDVKM. J was trimmed by 7 bases and V by 4 bases; bases with no gene match: 4. Here the CDR3 DNA reads TGTGCCAGCAGTTCACAACAGGGGAATGAGCAGTTCTTC. Protein sequence: CASSSQQGNEQFF.

The chain is built from TRBV19 and TRBJ1-5; D is ambiguous. Trimming stripped 6 bases from V and 3 bases from J, with 18 bases between. The CDR3 has 16 residues. CDR1 and CDR2 (germline): LNHDA, SQIVND (reference sequence). CDR3 sequence: CASSPIKLVNNQPQHF. The CDR3 nucleotides read TGTGCCAGTAGCCCTATTAAGTTGGTGAACAATCAGCCCCAGCATTTT.

V is TRBV5-1 and J is TRBJ1-2; perhaps TRBD1 as D (5 bases). CDR1 and CDR2 from the germline V gene are SGHRS and YFSETQ. V gave up 0 bases and J gave up 6 bases, with 15 bases separating them. This CDR3 is 15 amino acids long. CDR3 nucleotide sequence: TGCGCCAGCAGCTTGGCTCTGGTGGGGCCACATGGCTACACCTTC. It yields the protein CASSLALVGPHGYTF.

V gene TRBV2 combines with J gene TRBJ2-1, with 11 bases lining up with TRBD2. V shed 8 bases and J 5 bases; nucleotides not matched to a gene: 5. This CDR3 is built from 14 residues. Germline V gene sequence: CDR1 SNHLY, CDR2 FYNNEI. The CDR3 nucleotides read TGTGCCAGCTCAAGACTAGCGGGGAACAATGAGCAGTTCTTC. Its protein product is CASSRLAGNNEQFF.

V usage is TRBV5-1 and J usage is TRBJ2-7, with 7 bases lining up with TRBD1. The CDR3 runs 14 residues. In germline, CDR1 is SGHRS, CDR2 YFSETQ. After removal of 1 base from V and 3 bases from J, the junction contained 4 bases not matched to a gene. The CDR3 coding sequence is TGCGCCAGCAGCTTGAAGGGACAGTTCTACGAGCAGTACTTC. Its protein is CASSLKGQFYEQYF.

This chain links TRBV29-1 with TRBJ2-5; 9 positions agree with TRBD1. The J segment lost 5 bases and the V segment lost 5 bases, leaving 9 bases of the junction unmatched. CDR1 is SQVTM and CDR2 is ANQGSEA in the germline V gene. This CDR3 has 14 residues. Written as DNA, the CDR3 is TGCAGCGTTAGGCTAGGGACAGGGTGGGAGACCCAGTACTTC. Protein sequence: CSVRLGTGWETQYF.

The chain has TRBV27 and TRBJ2-3; TRBD2 matches 10 bases. This CDR3 contains 19 residues. Germline assignment: CDR1 MNHEY and CDR2 SMNVEV (reference sequence). Trimming at V came to 5 bases and at J to 0 bases, leaving 14 bases not matched to a gene. Written as DNA, the CDR3 is TGTGCCAGCAGTCCCCTCGTAGCGGGAGGCCACGTCAGCACAGATACGCAGTATTTT. Its protein is CASSPLVAGGHVSTDTQYF.

The V and J genes are TRBV29-1 and TRBJ1-1; D not resolved. Looked up from germline, CDR1 is SQVTM and CDR2 is ANQGSEA. V lost 4 bases, J lost 0 bases, and 9 bases lay in between. This CDR3 is built from 13 residues. CDR3 sequence (DNA): TGCAGCGTTGTCAGGCCATTGAACACTGAAGCTTTCTTT. It is translated as CSVVRPLNTEAFF.

The chain uses TRBV6-6 and TRBJ1-2; D gene ambiguous. The ends were cut back, 2 bases at V and 4 bases at J, with 14 bases in the middle. Germline CDR1 is MNHNY and CDR2 is SVGAGI (reference sequence). The CDR3 length is 15 residues. In nucleotides, the CDR3 is TGTGCCAGCAGTTACGGTCCGGCAGGCCTCTATGGCTACACCTTC. Protein: CASSYGPAGLYGYTF.

V is TRBV5-4 and J is TRBJ1-2; no clear D gene. CDR3 length: 12 residues. V was trimmed by 4 bases and J by 10 bases, leaving 14 bases between them. The V gene's germline CDR1 is SGHNT and CDR2 YYREEE (reference sequence). The chain's CDR3 is CASSRLSGFYTF. DNA of the CDR3: TGTGCCAGCAGCCGTCTTAGTGGTTTCTACACCTTC.

The chain employs TRBV27 and TRBJ2-7, with D unclear. V was shortened by 4 bases and J by 5 bases, with 3 bases between the two germline ends. From germline, CDR1 is MNHEY and CDR2 SMNVEV (reference sequence). This CDR3 contains 10 residues. The CDR3 nucleotides are TGTGCCAGCAGTTCGGACGAGCAGTACTTC. Encoded protein: CASSSDEQYF.

The chain employs TRBV6-1 and TRBJ2-5, with 8 bases fitting TRBD1. This CDR3 has 14 amino acids. CDR1 MNHNS and CDR2 SASEGT come from the germline V gene. J lost 6 bases, V lost 0 bases, and 3 bases had no gene match. This CDR3 reads CASSEATGVKTQYF. CDR3 DNA sequence: TGTGCCAGCAGTGAAGCGACAGGGGTGAAGACCCAGTACTTC.

The CDR3 reads CASTDVGAPNTIYF. Here the CDR3 DNA reads TGTGCCAGCACCGACGTAGGGGCCCCAAACACCATATATTTT. This chain joins TRBV28 and TRBJ1-3, with D perhaps TRBD1 (5 bases). CDR3 size: 14 residues. Trimming took off 7 bases at V and 6 bases at J, with 16 bases between the two ends. Germline assignment: CDR1 MDHEN and CDR2 SYDVKM.

This rearrangement joins TRBV2 to TRBJ2-7; possible D gene TRBD1, 5 bases. There are 14 residues in the CDR3. From germline, CDR1 is SNHLY and CDR2 FYNNEI. Trimming left V 3 bases short and J 6 bases short, with 15 bases between. CDR3 coding DNA: TGTGCCAGCAGTGAGTCCCGTAAAGGGGCCGAGCAGTACTTC. It translates to CASSESRKGAEQYF.

The V call is TRBV6-1, the J call TRBJ1-1, with D maybe TRBD1 (5 bases). Germline-derived CDR1 and CDR2 are MNHNS and SASEGT. CDR3 size: 12 residues. V was trimmed by 7 bases and J by 5 bases, leaving 11 bases between them. The chain's CDR3 is CASTAGWTEAFF. The CDR3 nucleotides are TGTGCCAGCACCGCAGGGTGGACTGAAGCTTTCTTT.

The chain combines TRBV20-1 with TRBJ1-5; D remains unclear. Between the trimmed V and J ends, which lost 3 bases and 7 bases, there was a span of 7 bases. Germline-derived CDR1 and CDR2 are DFQATT and SNEGSKA (reference sequence). The CDR3 sequence is 11 residues long. CDR3 in amino acids: CSARAGQPQHF. In DNA form, the CDR3 reads TGCAGTGCTAGGGCGGGCCAGCCCCAGCATTTT.

The rearrangement uses TRBV7-3 and TRBJ2-1, with 7 bases aligning to TRBD1. V dropped 5 bases and J dropped 8; count of bases not matched to a gene: 6. Germline V gene sequence: CDR1 SGHTA, CDR2 FQGTGA. The CDR3 is made up of 13 amino acids. CDR3 sequence (DNA): TGTGCCAGCAGCCCCGGGACAGAGTATGAGCAGTTCTTC. This gives the protein CASSPGTEYEQFF.

The DNA of the CDR3 is TGTGCCAGCAGCTTAGTGGCAGGGAACACCGGGGAGCTGTTTTTT. Its translation is CASSLVAGNTGELFF. The V call is TRBV11-2, the J call TRBJ2-2; D not resolved. Germline V gene lookup returns CDR1 SGHAT and CDR2 FQNNGV. Deletions cut 1 base from V and 1 base from J, with 7 bases between. The CDR3 runs to 15 residues. The entire variable domain, with the rest obtained from reference TRBV11-2 and TRBJ2-2, is as follows: EAGVAQSPRYKIIEKRQSVAFWCNPISGHATLYWYQQILGQGPKLLIQFQNNGVVDDSQLPKDRFSAERLKGVDSTLKIQPAKLEDSAVYLCASSLVAGNTGELFFGEGSRLTVL.

The V and J genes are TRBV4-2 and TRBJ2-1, with 8 positions matching TRBD2. Trimming removed 1 base from V and 14 bases from J; junction bases left unmatched: 7. CDR3 length: 13 residues. CDR1 and CDR2 (germline): LGHNA, YNFKEQ. CDR3 coding DNA: TGTGCCAGCAGCCAAGGGGTCGGGAGGGGAGAGTTCTTC. It codes for CASSQGVGRGEFF.

The chain combines TRBV4-1 with TRBJ2-2; the match to TRBD2 covers 11 bases. Germline V gene data show CDR1 as MGHRA and CDR2 as YSYEKL. The CDR3 is made up of 16 amino acids. After removal of 2 bases from V and 6 bases from J, the junction contained 5 bases not matched to a gene. CDR3 region: CASSQNSGGASGELFF. In nucleotides, the CDR3 is TGCGCCAGCAGCCAAAATAGCGGGGGGGCGTCCGGGGAGCTGTTTTTT.

The chain links TRBV6-5 to TRBJ2-5; tentative D call: TRBD2 (5 bases). Trimming removed 2 bases from V and 5 bases from J, with 15 bases in between. The germline V gene has CDR1 MNHEY and CDR2 SVGAGI. CDR3 length: 15 residues. The CDR3 spells CASSYLRGLGETQYF. The DNA for the CDR3 is TGTGCCAGCAGTTACCTTAGAGGGCTGGGGGAGACCCAGTACTTC.

This clone was counted only a few times. The chain has TRBV18 and TRBJ1-4, with D tentatively TRBD1 (6 bases). The CDR3 is made up of 16 amino acids. V lost 4 bases to trimming and J lost 2 bases, with 14 bases between them. Germline V gene sequence: CDR1 KGHSH, CDR2 LQKENI. DNA of the CDR3: TGTGCCAGCTCACAAACAGGGTTTTCGACTAATGAAAAACTGTTTTTT. Encoded protein: CASSQTGFSTNEKLFF.